The rows below give T cell receptor beta chains drawn from one sample of a study of cytomegalovirus exposure and HLA in healthy donors. This table comes from immunoSEQ multiplex PCR, and its TCRdb copy is limited to in-frame clones, with some not included. The table has more than 95,000 clones, roughly three quarters seen once. Sequencing was carried out using PBMCs. These receptors were taken from a woman aged 18-35 years in good health and CMV-seronegative. CDR3s include the opening cysteine and the closing phenylalanine or tryptophan. A D gene is named only where the DNA matches it firmly. For some rows the clone size is stated as once, few or many, or as a class when expanded; others skip it.

abundance	v_gene	d_gene	j_gene	CDR3nt	CDR3aa
few	TRBV5-6	-	TRBJ1-3	TGTGCCAGCAGCTTCGGAGCAGCTGGAAACACCATATATTTT	CASSFGAAGNTIYF
-	TRBV6-5	-	TRBJ2-3	TGTGCCAGCAGTGACAGGTGGGGCACAGATACGCAGTATTTT	CASSDRWGTDTQYF
-	TRBV7-9	TRBD1	TRBJ2-5	TGTGCCAGCAGCCTGCGAGGGACAGCTGGTATACAAGAGACCCAGTACTTC	CASSLRGTAGIQETQYF
-	TRBV5-1	TRBD1	TRBJ2-3	TGCGCCAGCAGCTTGGAGAGGGGGCGCACAGATACGCAGTATTTT	CASSLERGRTDTQYF
-	TRBV15	-	TRBJ1-1	TGTGCCACCAGCAGAGATCGAGGGGGAGACACTGAAGCTTTCTTT	CATSRDRGGDTEAFF
-	TRBV5-1	-	TRBJ2-7	TGCGCCAGCAGCATCGGCGCGGGAGAGCAGTACTTC	CASSIGAGEQYF
-	TRBV7-9	-	TRBJ1-1	TGTGCCAGCCGAAGGGAGGCGAACACTGAAGCTTTCTTT	CASRREANTEAFF
-	TRBV4-1	-	TRBJ1-1	TGCGCCAGCAGCCAATCCTGGAACACTGAAGCTTTCTTT	CASSQSWNTEAFF
-	TRBV28	-	TRBJ1-2	TGTGCCAGCAGACTAGCAGTGAACTTCTATGGCTACACCTTC	CASRLAVNFYGYTF
-	TRBV5-4	-	TRBJ2-5	TGTGCCAGCAGCCCGGCACGGGACTTCCAAGAGACCCAGTACTTC	CASSPARDFQETQYF
-	TRBV5-1	-	TRBJ2-3	TGCGCCAGCAGCTTGCGAGGCACAGATACGCAGTATTTT	CASSLRGTDTQYF
-	TRBV10-3	-	TRBJ2-3	TGTGCCATCAGGATTAGCGGAGATACGCAGTATTTT	CAIRISGDTQYF
once	TRBV11-2	-	TRBJ2-7	TGTGCCAGCAGCTTAGATCGGTACGAGCAGTACTTC	CASSLDRYEQYF
once	TRBV6-5	TRBD1	TRBJ2-1	TGTGCCAGCAGTTACGGTCGGACAGGGGATTTGCAGTTCTTC	CASSYGRTGDLQFF
few	TRBV2	TRBD1	TRBJ1-2	TGTGCCAGCAGTAGGGACAGACCAACGACGACTAACTATGGCTACACCTTC	CASSRDRPTTTNYGYTF
-	TRBV6-1	TRBD2	TRBJ2-7	TGTGCCAGCAGTGTAAGACTAGCGGAGACCTACGAGCAGTACTTC	CASSVRLAETYEQYF
-	TRBV27	-	TRBJ2-7	TGTGCCAGCAGCGACCGCTTGACAGGATTCTACGAGCAGTACTTC	CASSDRLTGFYEQYF
-	TRBV6-1	TRBD1	TRBJ1-4	TGTGCCAGCACCTATACAGGGGGGGTTGAAAAACTGTTTTTT	CASTYTGGVEKLFF
-	TRBV7-8	-	TRBJ1-1	TGTGCCAGCAGCTCACCAACTTATCACACTGAAGCTTTCTTT	CASSSPTYHTEAFF
-	TRBV7-8	-	TRBJ2-7	TGTGCCACGTCCTTCGGTGACACCTACGAGCAGTACTTC	CATSFGDTYEQYF
-	TRBV7-8	-	TRBJ2-2	TGTGCCAGCAGCCCCATCATTACCGGGGAGCTGTTTTTT	CASSPIITGELFF
few	TRBV6-1	-	TRBJ2-7	TGTGCCAGCAGTGAAGCGCGGAGCTACGAGCAGTACTTC	CASSEARSYEQYF
few	TRBV28	TRBD1	TRBJ1-1	TGTGCCAGCAGTTTTGGGCAGGGGGCGGCTGAAGCTTTCTTT	CASSFGQGAAEAFF
-	TRBV4-1	TRBD1	TRBJ1-2	TGCGCCAGCAGCCAAGACAGGGGGGACTATGGCTACACCTTC	CASSQDRGDYGYTF
-	TRBV6-5	-	TRBJ1-6	TGTGCCAGCAGTTACTCGAGCGGCCCCTATAATTCACCCCTCCACTTT	CASSYSSGPYNSPLHF
many	TRBV28	-	TRBJ2-7	TGTGCCAGCAGTTCGAACAGGGCTGACGAGCAGTACTTC	CASSSNRADEQYF
few	TRBV25-1	-	TRBJ1-1	TGTGCCAGCAGGGAATCCGGTACTGAAGCTTTCTTT	CASRESGTEAFF
-	TRBV7-2	-	TRBJ2-5	TGTGCCAGCAGCCTGGGGGGCGGGAGTTTGGAGACCCAGTACTTC	CASSLGGGSLETQYF
-	TRBV27	-	TRBJ1-1	TGTGCCAGCAGTTTACGGGAAGACACTGAAGCTTTCTTT	CASSLREDTEAFF
-	TRBV5-6	TRBD1	TRBJ2-7	TGTGCCAGCAGCGGACAGGGGGTCCCCGGCGAGCAGTACTTC	CASSGQGVPGEQYF
-	TRBV5-1	TRBD1	TRBJ1-4	TGCGCCAGCAGGACAACAGGGGCAACTAATGAAAAACTGTTTTTT	CASRTTGATNEKLFF
once	TRBV4-1	-	TRBJ1-4	TGCGCCAGCAGCCAAGGGCCGACAGCAACTAATGAAAAACTGTTTTTT	CASSQGPTATNEKLFF
-	TRBV30	-	TRBJ2-7	TGTGCCTGGAGGGACAGAACCTACTCCTACGAGCAGTACTTC	CAWRDRTYSYEQYF
-	TRBV27	TRBD1	TRBJ1-1	TGTGCCAGCAGCTTAAAGTGGACAGGGGGTTCCAAGGTCGCTTTCTTT	CASSLKWTGGSKVAFF
-	TRBV28	TRBD1	TRBJ2-5	TGTGCCAGCAGGGCGGGACAGGGCTTGAGAGAGACCCAGTACTTC	CASRAGQGLRETQYF
-	TRBV5-1	-	TRBJ2-5	TGCGCCAGCAGCTTGGAAGAATACAGCCAAGAGACCCAGTACTTC	CASSLEEYSQETQYF
-	TRBV2	TRBD1	TRBJ1-5	TGTGCCAGCAATTTGGACAGGGAAAGCAATCAGCCCCAGCATTTT	CASNLDRESNQPQHF
-	TRBV6-5	TRBD1	TRBJ1-5	TGTGCCAGCAGTACCCGACAGGGGGCCAATCAGCCCCAGCATTTT	CASSTRQGANQPQHF
-	TRBV7-6	-	TRBJ1-5	TGTGCCAGCAGCTTAGGGGCTTCAGGTCCCTATAGCAATCAGCCCCAGCATTTT	CASSLGASGPYSNQPQHF
-	TRBV5-1	TRBD2	TRBJ2-1	TGCGCCAGCAGCTTTGGGGTAGCGGGGCCCTACAATGAGCAGTTCTTC	CASSFGVAGPYNEQFF
-	TRBV10-3	-	TRBJ1-3	TGTGCCACCCGACAAGGAAACACCATATATTTT	CATRQGNTIYF
-	TRBV2	TRBD1	TRBJ1-1	TGTGCCAGCAGGGATGGAGACAGGGGGTTAGACACTGAAGCTTTCTTT	CASRDGDRGLDTEAFF
few	TRBV30	TRBD1	TRBJ1-2	TGTGCCTGGAGCCCACAGGGGAACTATGGCTACACCTTC	CAWSPQGNYGYTF
-	TRBV30	TRBD1	TRBJ1-2	TGTGCCTGGTGGACAGGCTATGGCTACACCTTC	CAWWTGYGYTF
few	TRBV6-5	-	TRBJ1-1	TGTGCCAGCAGTTACGAGGAGAACACTGAAGCTTTCTTT	CASSYEENTEAFF
-	TRBV7-2	-	TRBJ2-3	TGTGCCAGCAGCTTATCTAGGACAGATACGCAGTATTTT	CASSLSRTDTQYF
-	TRBV7-3	-	TRBJ1-1	TGTGCCAGCAGCTTAGCGGCGAACACTGAAGCTTTCTTT	CASSLAANTEAFF
once	TRBV5-1	-	TRBJ1-2	TGCGCCAGCAGCTTGGAAGGAGACTATGGCTACACCTTC	CASSLEGDYGYTF